Each of the 26 T cell receptor beta chains below was sequenced from the same sample in a study of PD-L1 blockade in urothelial cancer. Only in-frame clones appear in the TCRdb table, and some are missing; sequencing was by immunoSEQ multiplex PCR. The sample includes under 130,000 clones, over 75% of them seen just once. Source: PBMCs, taken around atezolizumab (anti-PD-L1) treatment. These receptors all stem from a man aged 50 or older with urothelial cancer.

The V call is TRBV6-6, the J call TRBJ2-7; 13 positions agree with TRBD2. V lost 6 bases to trimming and J lost 3 bases; unmatched junction nucleotides: 2. The CDR3 is 14 residues long. Germline CDR1 is MNHNY and CDR2 is SVGAGI (reference sequence). CDR3 loop: CASSRTSGSYEQYF. The CDR3, as DNA: TGTGCCAGCAGCCGGACTAGCGGGAGCTACGAGCAGTACTTC.

This sequence joins TRBV10-3 and TRBJ2-3; 11 bases line up with TRBD1. The germline CDR1 and CDR2 sequences are ENHRY and SYGVKD. Losses at the gene ends were 3 bases for V and 3 bases for J; bases not matched to a gene: 2. This CDR3 spans 15 amino acids. CDR3 protein: CAISEGDRGTDTQYF. The CDR3 DNA reads TGTGCCATCAGTGAAGGGGACAGGGGGACAGATACGCAGTATTTT.

This chain connects TRBV19 to TRBJ2-3; D might be TRBD2 (6 bases). The germline V gene encodes CDR1 LNHDA and CDR2 SQIVND (reference sequence). The CDR3 spans 12 residues. The CDR3 is CATSLMGDTQYF. The CDR3, as DNA: TGTGCTACTAGCTTAATGGGGGATACGCAGTATTTT.

The chain combines TRBV5-5 with TRBJ2-7; TRBD2 is a possible D gene (5 bases). Trimming stripped 5 bases from V and 6 bases from J, with 18 bases between. There are 14 residues in the CDR3. The germline V gene has CDR1 SGHKS and CDR2 YYEKEE (reference sequence). CDR3 in DNA: TGTGCCAGCAGAAAAGAGGGTCCGGTACTCGAGCAGTACTTC. Translated: CASRKEGPVLEQYF.

This clone was observed a single time. This rearrangement joins TRBV9 to TRBJ2-5, with 8 bases lining up with TRBD2. Germline lookup yields CDR1 SGDLS and CDR2 YYNGEE. V lost 5 bases to trimming and J lost 4 bases; unmatched junction nucleotides: 7. The CDR3 is 14 amino acids. DNA for the CDR3: TGTGCCAGCAGTGAGTGGCTAGCGGGAGAGACCCAGTACTTC. Protein: CASSEWLAGETQYF.

The V gene is TRBV5-4, the J gene TRBJ2-1, with 9 bases lining up with TRBD2. The CDR3 runs to 15 residues. Germline values: CDR1 SGHNT, CDR2 YYREEE (reference sequence). J lost 9 bases, V lost 1 base, and 8 bases had no gene match. CDR3 region: CASSLWLAGSFEQFF. In nucleotides, the CDR3 is TGTGCCAGCAGCTTGTGGCTAGCGGGATCTTTTGAGCAGTTCTTC. The full variable domain, rest sourced from reference TRBV5-4 and TRBJ2-1, is ETGVTQSPTHLIKTRGQQVTLRCSSQSGHNTVSWYQQALGQGPQFIFQYYREEENGRGNFPPRFSGLQFPNYSSELNVNALELDDSALYLCASSLWLAGSFEQFFGPGTRLTVL.

The rearrangement joins TRBV7-3 to TRBJ2-3, with D possibly matching TRBD2 (7 bases). The V and J ends lost 5 bases and 7 bases respectively, with 19 bases between them. Germline V CDR1 and CDR2: SGHTA, FQGTGA. CDR3 size: 15 residues. This CDR3 reads CASSTGGGGGNTQYF. CDR3 in DNA: TGTGCCAGCAGCACCGGGGGAGGGGGTGGAAATACGCAGTATTTT. The full variable domain, in which reference TRBV7-3 and TRBJ2-3 provide the parts outside the CDR3, is GAGVSQTPSNKVTEKGKYVELRCDPISGHTALYWYRQSLGQGPEFLIYFQGTGAADDSGLPNDRFFAVRPEGSVSTLKIQRTERGDSAVYLCASSTGGGGGNTQYFGPGTRLTVL.

This chain links TRBV6-1 with TRBJ2-1; D gene ambiguous. The germline CDR1 and CDR2 sequences are MNHNS and SASEGT. V lost 6 bases, J lost 6 bases, and 12 bases lay in between. This CDR3 contains 13 residues. The CDR3 sequence: CASRMAVLNEQFF. DNA of the CDR3: TGTGCCAGCAGAATGGCGGTTCTCAATGAGCAGTTCTTC.

V is TRBV29-1 and J is TRBJ2-1, with D possibly matching TRBD2 (5 bases). This CDR3 comprises 15 residues. Germline V gives CDR1 SQVTM, CDR2 ANQGSEA. The ends were cut back, 7 bases at V and 1 base at J, with 17 bases in the middle. The CDR3 here is CSAGRMGISYNEQFF. CDR3 nucleotide sequence: TGCAGCGCTGGGAGAATGGGGATATCCTACAATGAGCAGTTCTTC.

CDR3 sequence reads: CASSASGRLRERDEQFF. In DNA form, the CDR3 reads TGTGCCAGCAGCGCCTCCGGGCGCCTGCGGGAGAGGGATGAGCAGTTCTTC. The chain combines TRBV9 with TRBJ2-1; TRBD2 aligns across 7 bases. The germline V gene has CDR1 SGDLS and CDR2 YYNGEE. The CDR3 loop spans 17 amino acids. The V segment lost 3 bases and the J segment 8 bases; nucleotides outside the gene matches: 17.

J is TRBJ1-5 and V is TRBV19; D unclear. The germline V gene has CDR1 LNHDA and CDR2 SQIVND (reference sequence). The CDR3 runs to 13 residues. The ends were cut back, 4 bases at V and 2 bases at J, with 6 bases in the middle. The CDR3 bases are TGTGCCAGTAGTACTGGCCGCAATCAGCCCCAGCATTTT. This gives the protein CASSTGRNQPQHF.

The gene calls are TRBV6-1 and TRBJ2-7; 8 bases map to TRBD2. Germline CDR1 is MNHNS and CDR2 is SASEGT. The CDR3 spans 14 residues. Germline trimming cut 6 bases from V and 2 bases from J; bases unmatched to any gene: 6. The CDR3 loop is CASRSPGGTYEQYF. The CDR3 DNA follows: TGTGCCAGCAGGTCCCCGGGAGGGACCTACGAGCAGTACTTC.

CDR3 protein: CASSLWQGTNTIYF. CDR3 DNA: TGTGCCAGCAGCTTGTGGCAGGGCACAAACACCATATATTTT. The V and J genes are TRBV5-5 and TRBJ1-3; a weak D match, TRBD1 (5 bases). CDR1 is SGHKS and CDR2 is YYEKEE in the germline V gene (reference sequence). V was cut by 1 base and J by 6 bases, with 11 bases left in between. This CDR3 has 14 amino acids.

The chain is built from TRBV14 and TRBJ2-1; 11 nucleotides line up with TRBD2. This CDR3 comprises 15 residues. Germline CDR1 SGHDN, CDR2 FVKESK. J lost 4 bases, V lost 4 bases, and 3 bases had no gene match. The CDR3 reads CASSPGLAVYNEQFF. The CDR3 DNA sequence: TGTGCCAGCAGCCCGGGACTAGCGGTATACAATGAGCAGTTCTTC.

V and J are TRBV5-1 and TRBJ1-1, with a weak D call TRBD1 (6 bases). Germline lookup yields CDR1 SGHRS and CDR2 YFSETQ. This CDR3 is built from 15 residues. The V and J ends lost 4 bases and 0 bases respectively, with 13 bases between them. The CDR3 loop is CASSPTTGMNTEAFF. The CDR3 DNA follows: TGCGCCAGCAGCCCCACGACAGGTATGAACACTGAAGCTTTCTTT.

This rearrangement joins TRBV29-1 to TRBJ1-2; no firm D call. In germline, CDR1 is SQVTM, CDR2 ANQGSEA. CDR3 length: 14 residues. Trimming cost V 6 bases and J 1 base, with 15 bases left between them. Here the CDR3 reads CSVGEVGYNYGYTF. CDR3 coding DNA: TGCAGCGTCGGGGAAGTCGGCTATAACTATGGCTACACCTTC.

The chain couples TRBV28 to TRBJ1-1; 7 nucleotides align to TRBD1. The CDR3 spans 15 residues. Trimming cost V 5 bases and J 0 bases; bases outside gene matches: 6. Germline-derived CDR1 and CDR2 are MDHEN and SYDVKM. CDR3 residues: CASSPSDRMNTEAFF. CDR3 in DNA: TGTGCCAGCAGTCCATCGGACAGGATGAACACTGAAGCTTTCTTT.

The rearrangement links TRBV5-1 to TRBJ2-1; TRBD1 matches 9 bases. The CDR3 has 16 amino acids. CDR1 is SGHRS, CDR2 YFSETQ, per germline. V dropped 2 bases and J dropped 2; count of bases not matched to a gene: 5. CDR3 bases: TGCGCCAGCAGCTTAGTGGACAGGGGAGCCTACAATGAGCAGTTCTTC. Its translation: CASSLVDRGAYNEQFF.

The genes are TRBV25-1 and TRBJ2-7; D is unresolved. Germline CDR1 and CDR2: MGHDK and SYGVNS. The CDR3 is 15 residues long. V was trimmed by 4 bases and J by 2 bases, leaving 15 bases between them. The CDR3 DNA follows: TGTGCCAGCAGTGGTCCGCGGCGGTTCCCCTACGAGCAGTACTTC. This sequence encodes CASSGPRRFPYEQYF.

The chain recombines TRBV5-8 with TRBJ2-3, with D maybe TRBD1 (6 bases). CDR3 length: 17 residues. The germline V gene encodes CDR1 SGHTS and CDR2 YDEGEE. Deletions cut 2 bases from V and 8 bases from J, with 24 bases between. The chain's CDR3 is CASSLPIQGWIGGTQYF. The CDR3 nucleotides read TGTGCCAGCAGCTTACCCATACAGGGATGGATAGGGGGTACGCAGTATTTT.

V is TRBV18 and J is TRBJ1-5, with D perhaps matching TRBD1 (6 bases). The CDR3 loop spans 16 amino acids. Trimming shortened V by 3 bases and J by 0 bases, and 12 bases separated the two germline ends. From germline, CDR1 is KGHSH and CDR2 LQKENI. The CDR3 here is CASSPGQTISNQPQHF. In nucleotides, the CDR3 is TGTGCCAGCTCACCGGGACAAACGATTAGCAATCAGCCCCAGCATTTT.

The chain uses TRBV6-1 and TRBJ2-3; perhaps TRBD2 as D (6 bases). The ends were cut back, 7 bases at V and 2 bases at J, with 16 bases in the middle. This CDR3 is 15 amino acids long. Germline loops: CDR1 MNHNS, CDR2 SASEGT. CDR3 residues: CASTYTGAPTDTQYF. CDR3 DNA sequence: TGTGCCAGCACCTATACGGGAGCGCCCACAGATACGCAGTATTTT.

This clone was recorded only once. V usage is TRBV10-1 and J usage is TRBJ2-5, with 11 bases lining up with TRBD1. The CDR3 runs to 15 residues. The germline CDR1 and CDR2 sequences are WNHNN and SYGVQD (reference sequence). The V and J ends lost 2 bases and 4 bases, in that order; junction bases with no gene match: 3. CDR3: CASSEMGQGGETQYF. As DNA, the CDR3 is TGCGCCAGCAGTGAGATGGGACAGGGGGGAGAGACCCAGTACTTC.

This chain uses TRBV29-1 with TRBJ1-2, with D possibly being TRBD1 (5 bases). Trimming pared 2 bases from V and 9 bases from J, leaving 10 bases between. The germline gives CDR1 SQVTM, CDR2 ANQGSEA. This CDR3 spans 11 amino acids. CDR3 DNA sequence: TGCAGCGTTGAAAAAGACAGAAGCTACACCTTC. It is translated as CSVEKDRSYTF.

This chain uses TRBV15 with TRBJ2-1; 10 nucleotides match TRBD2. Per germline, CDR1 LNHNV and CDR2 YYDKDF (reference sequence). The CDR3 loop spans 15 amino acids. J gave up 4 bases and V 4 bases, and 4 bases lay outside the gene matches. For the CDR3, the DNA is TGTGCCACCAGCATCGCTAGCGGGAGTTACAATGAGCAGTTCTTC. It specifies CATSIASGSYNEQFF.

In DNA form, the CDR3 reads TGTGCCAGCAGTCCGTATGGGAGAACGAACACCGGGGAGCTGTTTTTT. Its protein product is CASSPYGRTNTGELFF. The chain carries TRBV27 and TRBJ2-2; a possible D gene is TRBD2 (5 bases). The CDR3 totals 16 residues. Germline V gives CDR1 MNHEY, CDR2 SMNVEV (reference sequence). V lost 5 bases to trimming and J lost 0 bases, with 13 bases between them.